What follows describes a single T cell receptor beta chain. CDR3 length equals 15 residues. Germline V lookup: CDR1 SGHAT, CDR2 FQNNGV. The ends were cut back, 5 bases at V and 3 bases at J, with 14 bases in the middle. TCRbeta library construction was performed incorporating unique molecular identifiers. TCRdb re-called the PCR reads through MiXCR, storing one row per CDR3 protein. This table has about 240,000 distinct CDR3 sequences, 20% to 30% appearing once. This specimen comes from a study of T-cell reconstitution after alpha-beta-depleted transplantation in children. The gene calls are TRBV11-2 and TRBJ2-1, with no clear D. Source: PBMCs, taken before TCRalphabeta/CD19-depleted stem cell transplant. This TCR was recovered from a girl aged 2 to 10 with Fanconi anemia, due to receive a stem cell transplant. This CDR3 reads CASSHRTVLYNEQFF. The CDR3 nucleotides are TGTGCCAGCAGCCATAGGACGGTCCTCTACAATGAGCAGTTCTTC.